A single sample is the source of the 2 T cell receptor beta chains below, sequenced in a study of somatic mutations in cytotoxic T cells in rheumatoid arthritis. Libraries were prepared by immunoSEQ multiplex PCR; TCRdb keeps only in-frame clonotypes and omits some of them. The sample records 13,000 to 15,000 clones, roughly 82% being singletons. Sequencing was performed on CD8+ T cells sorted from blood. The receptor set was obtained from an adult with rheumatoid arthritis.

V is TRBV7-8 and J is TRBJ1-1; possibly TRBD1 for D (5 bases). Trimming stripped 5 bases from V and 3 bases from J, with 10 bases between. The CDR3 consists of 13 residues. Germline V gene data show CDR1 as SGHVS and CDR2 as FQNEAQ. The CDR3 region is CASSMGGDTEAFF. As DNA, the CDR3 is TGTGCCAGCAGCATGGGAGGGGACACTGAAGCTTTCTTT.

For the CDR3, the DNA is TGCGCCAGCAGCTGGGTACCCTTGGGGGCGGACACTGAAGCTTTCTTT. Amino acids: CASSWVPLGADTEAFF. The V and J genes are TRBV5-1 and TRBJ1-1, with D possibly being TRBD1 (6 bases). Trimming shortened V by 3 bases and J by 3 bases, and 18 bases separated the two germline ends. The CDR3 has 16 residues. CDR1 is SGHRS, CDR2 YFSETQ, per germline.